Below are 23 T cell receptor beta chains sequenced from a single sample in a study of CD8 T cells in ankylosing spondylitis. TCRdb re-called the 5' RACE reads with MiXCR, one entry per CDR3 protein. The sample has 250,000 to 350,000 distinct CDR3 sequences, about 19% seen once; the top ten hold less than 9.5%. The sample comprised blood, either unsorted or a sorted T cell fraction (not recorded which). Source of these receptors: a male donor with ankylosing spondylitis or in good health (not recorded which).

This clonotype showed up just a few times. This chain joins TRBV10-3 and TRBJ2-7; 7 positions match TRBD1. Germline trimming cut 6 bases from V and 3 bases from J; bases unmatched to any gene: 5. Per the germline V gene, CDR1 is ENHRY and CDR2 is SYGVKD. The CDR3 loop spans 13 amino acids. CDR3 DNA sequence: TGTGCCATCAGCCGGGCAGGGGGCTACGAGCAGTACGTC. Protein: CAISRAGGYEQYV.

This sequence joins TRBV20-1 and TRBJ1-4; D perhaps matches TRBD1 (6 bases). The CDR3 consists of 13 residues. Trimming cost V 5 bases and J 6 bases, with 13 bases left between them. Germline CDR1 and CDR2: DFQATT and SNEGSKA (reference sequence). This CDR3 reads CSAGTLEDEKLFF. The CDR3 DNA is TGCAGTGCTGGGACATTGGAGGATGAAAAACTGTTTTTT.

The CDR3 protein is CAISAGGTQYF. CDR3 nucleotides: TGTGCCATCAGTGCAGGGGGGACCCAGTACTTC. J is TRBJ2-5 and V is TRBV10-3, with TRBD1 matching 7 bases. Trimming at V came to 4 bases and at J to 7 bases, leaving 0 bases not matched to a gene. Germline assignment: CDR1 ENHRY and CDR2 SYGVKD. The CDR3 has 11 residues.

The V call is TRBV7-9, the J call TRBJ2-1; D unclear. This CDR3 is 13 amino acids long. Germline values: CDR1 SEHNR, CDR2 FQNEAQ (reference sequence). The ends were cut back, 5 bases at V and 5 bases at J, with 10 bases in the middle. CDR3 sequence (DNA): TGTGCCAGCAGCCCACTTCCTGACAATGAGCAGTTCTTC. This codes for CASSPLPDNEQFF.

In this sample, this clonotype turned up many times. This chain uses TRBV20-1 with TRBJ2-2; D unresolved. Germline-derived CDR1 and CDR2 are DFQATT and SNEGSKA (reference sequence). The length of the CDR3 is 14 residues. The DNA of the CDR3 is TGCAGCGGGCTTGGGCCCTCGAACACCGGGGAGCTGTTTTTT. Protein: CSGLGPSNTGELFF.

The chain couples TRBV5-1 to TRBJ2-1; 8 nucleotides agree with TRBD2. The ends lost 1 base at V and 0 bases at J; junction bases unmatched: 3. The CDR3 totals 16 residues. Looked up from germline, CDR1 is SGHRS and CDR2 is YFSETQ. The CDR3: CASSLTAGGSYNEQFF. CDR3 nucleotide sequence: TGCGCCAGCAGCTTGACGGCGGGGGGCTCCTACAATGAGCAGTTCTTC.

The rearrangement joins TRBV5-6 to TRBJ1-1; possibly TRBD1 for D (6 bases). V gave up 2 bases and J gave up 5 bases, with 19 bases separating them. Looked up from germline, CDR1 is SGHDT and CDR2 is YYEEEE. The CDR3 is 16 residues long. CDR3 in amino acids: CASSFSLTGGRTEAFF. The DNA of the CDR3 is TGTGCCAGCAGCTTTTCCCTAACCGGGGGGCGGACTGAAGCTTTCTTT.

The rearrangement uses TRBV20-1 and TRBJ2-5; D perhaps matches TRBD2 (5 bases). CDR3 length: 12 residues. Germline CDR1 reads DFQATT; CDR2 reads SNEGSKA (reference sequence). Trimming shortened V by 5 bases and J by 7 bases, and 14 bases separated the two germline ends. The DNA of the CDR3 is TGCAGTGCTCGTAGGCTAGAGGGGACCCAGTACTTC. Translation: CSARRLEGTQYF.

This clonotype was seen many times. This chain links TRBV12-3 or TRBV12-4 with TRBJ1-2; D not resolved. Trimming left V 4 bases short and J 1 base short, with 4 bases between. This CDR3 is built from 12 residues. CDR3 nucleotide sequence: TGTGCCAGCAGTTCGGGTAACTATGGCTACACCTTC. Protein sequence: CASSSGNYGYTF.

Ten or more counts support this clonotype. The chain uses TRBV4-2 and TRBJ2-1, with TRBD2 identical over 11 bases. Germline CDR1 is LGHNA and CDR2 is YNFKEQ. The CDR3 runs 15 residues. The junction had 5 bases not matched to a gene; V was cut back by 4 bases and J by 6 bases. This CDR3 is CASSPTSGVGNEQFF. The CDR3 nucleotides are TGTGCCAGCAGCCCGACTAGCGGGGTGGGCAATGAGCAGTTCTTC.

This chain links TRBV27 with TRBJ1-1; 9 bases align to TRBD1. This CDR3 spans 14 amino acids. Trimming removed 5 bases from V and 6 bases from J; junction bases left unmatched: 7. CDR1 and CDR2 (germline): MNHEY, SMNVEV (reference sequence). The CDR3 here is CASSPPGQGSEAFF. CDR3 in DNA: TGTGCCAGCAGTCCCCCGGGACAGGGCTCTGAAGCTTTCTTT.

This clonotype has more than one count but fewer than ten. The chain carries TRBV9 and TRBJ2-6; 12 nucleotides agree with TRBD1. The CDR3 runs 17 residues. Germline V gene data show CDR1 as SGDLS and CDR2 as YYNGEE. V dropped 2 bases and J dropped 4; count of bases not matched to a gene: 4. CDR3 nucleotide sequence: TGTGCCAGCAGCGTGGGACAGGGGGCGTCGGGGGCCAACGTCCTGACTTTC. Translated: CASSVGQGASGANVLTF.

There are many counts of this clonotype. The gene calls are TRBV12-3 or TRBV12-4 and TRBJ1-5; the D is unclear. Between the trimmed V and J ends, which lost 4 bases and 7 bases, there was a span of 11 bases. CDR3 length: 13 amino acids. The chain's CDR3 is CASSWDRGQPQHF. The CDR3 DNA reads TGTGCCAGCAGTTGGGATCGAGGGCAGCCCCAGCATTTT.

The genes are TRBV7-6 and TRBJ2-1, with D maybe TRBD1 (6 bases). This CDR3 region has 13 residues. Germline CDR1 reads SGHVS; CDR2 reads FNYEAQ. Deletions cut 5 bases from V and 5 bases from J, with 10 bases between. This CDR3 reads CASSPDRNNEQFF. CDR3 nucleotides: TGTGCCAGCAGCCCCGACAGGAACAATGAGCAGTTCTTC. Based on the CDR3 plus reference TRBV7-6 and TRBJ2-1, the full variable domain is GAGVSQSPRYKVTKRGQDVALRCDPISGHVSLYWYRQALGQGPEFLTYFNYEAQQDKSGLPNDRFSAERPEGSISTLTIQRTEQRDSAMYRCASSPDRNNEQFFGPGTRLTVL.

The CDR3 DNA reads as TGCAGTGCCAGCACAGGGTACACTGAAGCTTTCTTT. This translates into CSASTGYTEAFF. The chain is built from TRBV20-1 and TRBJ1-1; D is possibly TRBD1 (6 bases). V was shortened by 6 bases and J by 3 bases, with 11 bases between the two germline ends. CDR3 size: 12 residues. CDR1 and CDR2 from the germline V gene are DFQATT and SNEGSKA (reference sequence).

There are a few counts of this clonotype. The chain carries TRBV20-1 and TRBJ2-1; D unclear. The V end was cut by 3 bases, the J end by 3 bases, with 6 bases between. The CDR3 is 12 residues long. Germline V lookup: CDR1 DFQATT, CDR2 SNEGSKA (reference sequence). CDR3 sequence (DNA): TGCAGTGCTAGGGAAGACTACAATGAGCAGTTCTTC. Translating it yields CSAREDYNEQFF.

The V gene is TRBV15, the J gene TRBJ2-1; 7 bases align to TRBD2. The ends lost 5 bases at V and 7 bases at J; junction bases unmatched: 5. Per germline, CDR1 LNHNV and CDR2 YYDKDF (reference sequence). The CDR3 has 13 amino acids. This CDR3 reads CATSGQLANEQFF. The CDR3 nucleotides read TGTGCCACCAGCGGGCAACTAGCGAATGAGCAGTTCTTC. Supplemented by reference TRBV15 and TRBJ2-1, the full variable domain reads DAMVIQNPRYQVTQFGKPVTLSCSQTLNHNVMYWYQQKSSQAPKLLFHYYDKDFNNEADTPDNFQSRRPNTSFCFLDIRSPGLGDTAMYLCATSGQLANEQFFGPGTRLTVL.

The chain couples TRBV7-6 to TRBJ1-6, with a tentative D call TRBD1 (6 bases). V lost 4 bases, J lost 10 bases, and 17 bases lay in between. The CDR3 is 15 residues long. Germline values: CDR1 SGHVS, CDR2 FNYEAQ. CDR3 DNA sequence: TGTGCCAGCAGCTCAGGGACACTAGTTATCTCACCCCTCCACTTT. This encodes CASSSGTLVISPLHF.

The CDR3 DNA is TGTGCCAGCAGTGACGGCGGGGGGCCTACTGAGCAGTTCTTC. This gives the protein CASSDGGGPTEQFF. The chain recombines TRBV6-4 with TRBJ2-1; 8 bases agree with TRBD2. The V segment lost 2 bases and the J segment 9 bases; nucleotides outside the gene matches: 6. Germline values: CDR1 MRHNA, CDR2 SNTAGT. This CDR3 has 14 residues.

The J gene is TRBJ2-3, the V gene TRBV9, with D possibly being TRBD2 (6 bases). V lost 5 bases, J lost 0 bases, and 10 bases lay in between. CDR1 and CDR2 (germline): SGDLS, YYNGEE. This CDR3 contains 14 residues. The CDR3: CASRRDSSTDTQYF. The DNA for the CDR3 is TGTGCCAGCAGGCGGGACTCAAGCACAGATACGCAGTATTTT.

Many counts were recorded for this clonotype. CDR3 amino acids: CASSTGQGAETQYF. CDR3 bases: TGTGCCAGCAGCACCGGACAGGGGGCGGAGACCCAGTACTTC. The chain is built from TRBV9 and TRBJ2-5; 11 positions agree with TRBD1. CDR1 is SGDLS, CDR2 YYNGEE, per germline. This CDR3 is 14 amino acids long. V shed 4 bases and J 5 bases; nucleotides not matched to a gene: 4. Full variable domain (missing parts from reference TRBV9 and TRBJ2-5): DSGVTQTPKHLITATGQRVTLRCSPRSGDLSVYWYQQSLDQGLQFLIQYYNGEERAKGNILERFSAQQFPDLHSELNLSSLELGDSALYFCASSTGQGAETQYFGPGTRLLVL.

The rearrangement uses TRBV27 and TRBJ1-5, with a weak D call TRBD1 (5 bases). The CDR3 totals 13 residues. V was cut by 3 bases and J by 7 bases, with 10 bases left in between. The V gene's germline CDR1 is MNHEY and CDR2 SMNVEV (reference sequence). The CDR3, as DNA: TGTGCCAGCAGTTTCGGGGGTCAACAGCCCCAGCATTTT. Protein product: CASSFGGQQPQHF.

This clonotype was observed once. CDR3 in DNA: TGTGCCAGCAGTTTATCAGGGGGGTCCGGCGGGGAGCTGTTTTTT. It is translated as CASSLSGGSGGELFF. The chain is built from TRBV12-3 or TRBV12-4 and TRBJ2-2; tentative D call: TRBD1 (7 bases). Trimming cost V 2 bases and J 7 bases, with 14 bases left between them. This CDR3 contains 15 residues.